These 25 T cell receptor beta chains came from one sample sequenced in a study of Ad26.COV2.S vaccination and SARS-CoV-2 variants. Treatment here: some 19 received Ad26.COV2.S at low or high dose, single or two shots; several received placebo; per-sample allocation not given. Sampling was performed 63 days after the first vaccine or placebo injection. TCRdb keeps only in-frame clones here, not all; method: immunoSEQ multiplex PCR. The table has 350,000 to 500,000 clones, approximately 90% seen once; the top ten hold 10% to 15%. Source: peripheral blood, taken in a trial of Ad26.COV2.S vaccine versus placebo. The source is a person between 18 and 65 years old who received the Ad26.COV2.S COVID-19 vaccine or a placebo.

V and J are TRBV6-5 and TRBJ2-3; D gene uncertain. The CDR3 has 14 amino acids. In germline, CDR1 is MNHEY, CDR2 SVGAGI. V was trimmed by 4 bases and J by 0 bases, leaving 8 bases between them. CDR3 in DNA: TGTGCCAGCAGTTTTAAGGTTAGCACAGATACGCAGTATTTT. It translates to CASSFKVSTDTQYF.

The V and J genes are TRBV6-5 and TRBJ1-2, with D unresolved. CDR3 length equals 16 residues. V was trimmed by 0 bases and J by 4 bases, leaving 15 bases between them. Germline CDR1 reads MNHEY; CDR2 reads SVGAGI. CDR3 coding DNA: TGTGCCAGCAGTTACTCTAGCGGGAGTTCTGGCTATGGCTACACCTTC. Residues: CASSYSSGSSGYGYTF.

This clone was seen a single time. The CDR3 region has the DNA TGTGCCAGCAGTGAAACCGTTAACTATGGCTACACCTTC. It is translated as CASSETVNYGYTF. The rearrangement uses TRBV2 and TRBJ1-2; D uncertain. The V gene lost 2 bases and the J gene lost 1 base, with 5 bases spanning the gap. Germline V gene data show CDR1 as SNHLY and CDR2 as FYNNEI. The CDR3 loop spans 13 amino acids.

J is TRBJ2-2 and V is TRBV9; D not resolved. The V end lost 0 bases, the J end lost 6 bases, and 6 bases lay between the germline ends. The CDR3 is made up of 13 amino acids. Germline V gene sequence: CDR1 SGDLS, CDR2 YYNGEE. In DNA form, the CDR3 reads TGTGCCAGCAGCGTAGGAAACGCCGGGGAGCTGTTTTTT. Translating gives CASSVGNAGELFF.

This chain uses TRBV30 with TRBJ1-1; D possibly corresponds to TRBD1 (5 bases). This CDR3 is 13 amino acids long. Germline loops: CDR1 GTSNPN, CDR2 SVGIG (reference sequence). V shed 3 bases and J shed 4 bases, with 12 bases lying between them. CDR3 protein: CAWSGQGGTEAFF. The CDR3 coding sequence is TGTGCCTGGAGCGGGCAGGGTGGCACTGAAGCTTTCTTT.

The chain combines TRBV6-2 or TRBV6-3 with TRBJ2-7; TRBD1 aligns across 8 bases. The CDR3 is made up of 15 amino acids. CDR1 is MNHEY, CDR2 SVGEGT, per germline. Trimming removed 1 base from V and 3 bases from J; junction bases left unmatched: 5. CDR3 region: CASSYFGQGLYEQYF. The CDR3 nucleotides are TGTGCCAGCAGTTACTTTGGACAGGGTCTCTACGAGCAGTACTTC.

Comments on this clone: Distinct nucleotide sequences in the sample also encode this CDR3. The chain couples TRBV27 to TRBJ2-1; TRBD2 matches at 14 bases. The J segment lost 3 bases and the V segment lost 6 bases, leaving 4 bases of the junction unmatched. Germline loops: CDR1 MNHEY, CDR2 SMNVEV (reference sequence). The CDR3 is 16 amino acids. DNA for the CDR3: TGTGCCAGCAGCCCCGGGACTAGCGGGAGCTACAATGAGCAGTTCTTC. Its protein is CASSPGTSGSYNEQFF.

V and J are TRBV5-1 and TRBJ2-7; D may match TRBD1 or TRBD2 (6 bases each). Trimming took off 3 bases at V and 5 bases at J, with 21 bases between the two ends. Looked up from germline, CDR1 is SGHRS and CDR2 is YFSETQ. This CDR3 spans 16 amino acids. CDR3 amino acids: CASSYFRGQEVDEQYF. The CDR3 nucleotides are TGCGCCAGCAGCTATTTTCGGGGGCAAGAGGTTGACGAGCAGTACTTC.

The V gene is TRBV7-2, the J gene TRBJ2-3, with a possible D match to TRBD2 (5 bases). Trimming removed 8 bases at V and 2 bases at J, with 17 bases between. Looked up from germline, CDR1 is SGHTA and CDR2 is FQGNSA. The CDR3 is made up of 15 amino acids. The CDR3 protein is CASGQSLANTDTQYF. The CDR3 nucleotides are TGTGCCAGCGGCCAATCGTTAGCGAACACAGATACGCAGTATTTT.

The J gene is TRBJ2-5, the V gene TRBV15; tentative D call: TRBD2 (6 bases). The V end was cut by 2 bases, the J end by 4 bases, with 11 bases between. This CDR3 is 14 amino acids long. The V gene's germline CDR1 is LNHNV and CDR2 YYDKDF (reference sequence). DNA of the CDR3: TGTGCCACCAGCAGACCCGCGGAGGGAGAGACCCAGTACTTC. This codes for CATSRPAEGETQYF.

This clone was recorded once. This chain links TRBV7-2 with TRBJ2-1; perhaps TRBD1 as D (6 bases). The CDR3 is made up of 14 amino acids. The germline V gene has CDR1 SGHTA and CDR2 FQGNSA. With 2 bases removed from V and 10 bases from J, the gap between germline ends came to 15 bases. CDR3 amino acids: CASSLRASQGEQFF. CDR3 sequence (DNA): TGTGCCAGCAGCTTACGGGCGTCTCAGGGGGAGCAGTTCTTC.

The rearrangement joins TRBV6-5 to TRBJ1-4, with no clear D. CDR3 length: 16 amino acids. CDR1 and CDR2 from the germline V gene are MNHEY and SVGAGI. Trimming removed 0 bases from V and 3 bases from J, with 11 bases in between. For the CDR3, the DNA is TGTGCCAGCAGTTACTCCTCTGGGGAGGCTAATGAAAAACTGTTTTTT. It encodes CASSYSSGEANEKLFF.

This clone was recorded once. The chain couples TRBV28 to TRBJ2-5, with 13 bases matching TRBD2. Germline CDR1 MDHEN, CDR2 SYDVKM. This CDR3 has 17 amino acids. V gave up 2 bases and J gave up 5 bases; unmatched junction bases: 8. The CDR3 protein is CASSLRGGLAGAETQYF. The CDR3 DNA reads as TGTGCCAGCAGTTTAAGGGGAGGACTAGCGGGAGCGGAGACCCAGTACTTC.

This clone came up once. The rearrangement links TRBV24-1 to TRBJ1-1; D may be TRBD1 (6 bases). Germline loops: CDR1 KGHDR, CDR2 SFDVKD. This CDR3 contains 13 residues. V shed 6 bases and J shed 4 bases, with 11 bases lying between them. CDR3 amino acids: CATSHRDSTEAFF. CDR3 sequence (DNA): TGTGCCACCAGTCACAGGGATAGCACTGAAGCTTTCTTT.

This rearrangement joins TRBV28 to TRBJ2-7; TRBD1 agrees at 8 bases. V was pared by 5 bases and J by 3 bases, with 9 bases of the junction left unmatched. This CDR3 comprises 15 residues. Per germline, CDR1 MDHEN and CDR2 SYDVKM. The CDR3 here is CASSPAGTGLYEQYF. CDR3 coding DNA: TGTGCCAGCAGTCCCGCCGGGACAGGACTCTACGAGCAGTACTTC.

The rearrangement joins TRBV30 to TRBJ1-6, with 9 positions matching TRBD1. This CDR3 spans 13 amino acids. Germline V gives CDR1 GTSNPN, CDR2 SVGIG (reference sequence). Trimming removed 5 bases from V and 9 bases from J; junction bases left unmatched: 5. The CDR3 region has the DNA TGTGCCTGGGCCGGGACAGGGACTTCACCCCTCCACTTT. This encodes CAWAGTGTSPLHF.

This chain links TRBV6-4 with TRBJ2-1; 10 nucleotides align to TRBD1. The CDR3 covers 15 residues. Losses at the gene ends were 4 bases for V and 4 bases for J; bases not matched to a gene: 4. Looked up from germline, CDR1 is MRHNA and CDR2 is SNTAGT. Here the CDR3 DNA reads TGTGCCAGCAGTGTCGGACAGGGGGGTTACAATGAGCAGTTCTTC. As protein: CASSVGQGGYNEQFF.

V gene TRBV28 combines with J gene TRBJ2-7, with D perhaps matching TRBD2 (6 bases). The V and J ends lost 2 bases and 5 bases respectively, with 13 bases between them. CDR1 MDHEN and CDR2 SYDVKM come from the germline V gene. The CDR3 has 14 amino acids. The CDR3 here is CASSLMEGNDEQYF. CDR3 DNA: TGTGCCAGCAGTTTAATGGAGGGGAACGACGAGCAGTACTTC.

The chain combines TRBV7-8 with TRBJ2-7, with D perhaps given as TRBD1 or TRBD2 (6 bases each). Germline-derived CDR1 and CDR2 are SGHVS and FQNEAQ. Deletions cut 1 base from V and 6 bases from J, with 13 bases between. CDR3 length: 14 amino acids. CDR3 DNA sequence: TGTGCCAGCAGCTTAGGGGGGGCAGCACGCGAGCAGTACTTC. Translated: CASSLGGAAREQYF.

Comments on this clone: Its ends do not fully match the called genes, so a read error is possible. The sample contains more than one DNA sequence encoding this CDR3. The chain employs TRBV7-2 and TRBJ2-5; TRBD2 matches at 11 bases. CDR3 length: 13 residues. Germline-derived CDR1 and CDR2 are SGHTA and FQGNSA. The DNA of the CDR3 is TGTGCCAGCAGCCTAGCGGGAGGAGAGACCCAGTACTTC. As protein: CASSLAGGETQYF.

The V call is TRBV19, the J call TRBJ2-7, with 8 bases lining up with TRBD2. The CDR3 spans 12 residues. V dropped 6 bases and J dropped 5; count of bases not matched to a gene: 3. Germline V lookup: CDR1 LNHDA, CDR2 SQIVND (reference sequence). The CDR3 here is CASSWREDEQYF. The CDR3 DNA is TGTGCCAGTAGCTGGCGGGAGGACGAGCAGTACTTC.

This chain connects TRBV10-1 to TRBJ2-7, with a possible D match to TRBD2 (6 bases). The length of the CDR3 is 13 residues. Germline CDR1 is WNHNN and CDR2 is SYGVQD (reference sequence). V was trimmed by 5 bases and J by 6 bases, leaving 14 bases between them. The DNA for the CDR3 is TGCGCCAGCAGTTCGGGAGTCAGTACCGAGCAGTACTTC. Protein: CASSSGVSTEQYF.

This clone turned up a few times. This chain links TRBV4-1 with TRBJ2-2, with D unclear. This CDR3 is 15 amino acids long. Deletions cut 0 bases from V and 4 bases from J, with 9 bases between. The germline V gene has CDR1 MGHRA and CDR2 YSYEKL. DNA of the CDR3: TGCGCCAGCAGCCAAGAGGGCAGCCCCACCGGGGAGCTGTTTTTT. Encoded protein: CASSQEGSPTGELFF.

The V call is TRBV29-1, the J call TRBJ2-5; maybe TRBD1 (6 bases). Germline V gene data show CDR1 as SQVTM and CDR2 as ANQGSEA. V gave up 4 bases and J gave up 6 bases, with 18 bases separating them. This CDR3 comprises 14 residues. The CDR3 bases are TGCAGCGTTGTACCAGGGGTTGGTCATCAGACCCAGTACTTC. Translation gives CSVVPGVGHQTQYF.

This chain links TRBV19 with TRBJ2-2, with 8 bases identical to TRBD1. Trimming at V came to 3 bases and at J to 5 bases, leaving 5 bases not matched to a gene. There are 15 residues in the CDR3. Germline V lookup: CDR1 LNHDA, CDR2 SQIVND (reference sequence). The CDR3 loop reads CASSIQGAGTGELFF. CDR3 nucleotide sequence: TGTGCCAGTAGTATCCAGGGGGCTGGTACCGGGGAGCTGTTTTTT.